Below are 10 T cell receptor beta chains sequenced from a single sample in a study of CD8 T cells in Susac syndrome. Random hexamers were used to reverse transcribe the RNA input (roughly 0.5 to 1 ug). TCRdb re-called the immunoSEQ multiplex PCR reads with MiXCR, one entry per CDR3 protein. The sample lists 78,000 or so distinct CDR3 sequences, about 95% occurring once. Input material: CD8+ T cells from PBMCs. These receptors all come from a human donor with multiple sclerosis.

The chain couples TRBV7-9 to TRBJ2-7, with D possibly being TRBD2 (6 bases). Germline assignment: CDR1 SEHNR and CDR2 FQNEAQ (reference sequence). The CDR3 covers 15 residues. The V end was cut by 3 bases, the J end by 6 bases, with 18 bases between. CDR3 amino acids: CASSLDGSLSREQYF. DNA for the CDR3: TGTGCCAGCAGCTTGGACGGGAGTCTTTCTCGCGAGCAGTACTTC.

The chain links TRBV28 to TRBJ1-5; D gene unclear. V lost 3 bases and J 0 bases, leaving 15 bases between the germline ends. The CDR3 totals 17 residues. Germline-derived CDR1 and CDR2 are MDHEN and SYDVKM. CDR3 in amino acids: CASSFPSWKYSNQPQHF. The CDR3 DNA sequence: TGTGCCAGCAGTTTTCCCAGCTGGAAATATAGCAATCAGCCCCAGCATTTT. Looking up the rest from reference TRBV28 and TRBJ1-5 gives the full variable domain: DVKVTQSSRYLVKRTGEKVFLECVQDMDHENMFWYRQDPGLGLRLIYFSYDVKMKEKGDIPEGYSVSREKKERFSLILESASTNQTSMYLCASSFPSWKYSNQPQHFGDGTRLSIL.

This chain connects TRBV20-1 to TRBJ1-2; D not certain. Trimming removed 0 bases at V and 4 bases at J, with 6 bases between. The CDR3 runs to 12 residues. From germline, CDR1 is DFQATT and CDR2 SNEGSKA (reference sequence). The CDR3 protein is CSARDARYGYTF. In nucleotides, the CDR3 is TGCAGTGCTAGAGACGCGCGCTATGGCTACACCTTC.

Only one count was recorded for this clonotype. J is TRBJ2-7 and V is TRBV25-1, with 10 bases identical to TRBD1. CDR1 and CDR2 from the germline V gene are MGHDK and SYGVNS. The junction had 8 bases not matched to a gene; V was cut back by 6 bases and J by 3 bases. The length of the CDR3 is 15 residues. CDR3 nucleotide sequence: TGTGCCAGCAGCGGACAGGGGGTTTTACTCTACGAGCAGTACTTC. Amino acid sequence: CASSGQGVLLYEQYF.

The genes are TRBV6-2 or TRBV6-3 and TRBJ2-7, with a tentative D call TRBD2 (6 bases). V gave up 5 bases and J gave up 1 base, with 15 bases separating them. The CDR3 contains 15 residues. Germline V gives CDR1 MNHEY, CDR2 SVGEGT. The CDR3 DNA sequence: TGTGCCAGCAGTCCCGGGGCGGGGAGTTCCTACGAGCAGTACTTC. Protein product: CASSPGAGSSYEQYF.

The V gene is TRBV2, the J gene TRBJ2-2; no reliable D call. Germline values: CDR1 SNHLY, CDR2 FYNNEI. This CDR3 comprises 13 residues. Trimming cost V 5 bases and J 3 bases, with 7 bases left between them. CDR3 sequence reads: CASSPRDTGELFF. The CDR3 DNA reads as TGTGCCAGCAGTCCTAGGGACACCGGGGAGCTGTTTTTT.

This rearrangement joins TRBV12-5 to TRBJ2-2; D is possibly TRBD1 (7 bases). V lost 1 base to trimming and J lost 2 bases, with 14 bases between them. CDR1 LGHNT and CDR2 FRNRAP come from the germline V gene. The CDR3 runs 17 residues. The CDR3 coding sequence is TGTGCTAGTGGTTTGGAGCAGGGGGGCGCCAACACCGGGGAGCTGTTTTTT. This sequence encodes CASGLEQGGANTGELFF. Filled out from reference TRBV12-5 and TRBJ2-2, the complete variable domain reads DARVTQTPRHKVTEMGQEVTMRCQPILGHNTVFWYRQTMMQGLELLAYFRNRAPLDDSGMPKDRFSAEMPDATLATLKIQPSEPRDSAVYFCASGLEQGGANTGELFFGEGSRLTVL.

V usage is TRBV23-1 and J usage is TRBJ2-4; D ambiguous. TRBV23-1 is placed among ORFs of uncertain function. This CDR3 is 14 amino acids long. Trimming cost V 0 bases and J 9 bases, with 12 bases left between them. This CDR3 reads CASSQSKPVSIQYF. In DNA, the CDR3 is TGCGCCAGCAGTCAATCGAAACCCGTCAGCATTCAGTACTTC.

The chain has TRBV7-9 and TRBJ2-1; maybe TRBD1 (5 bases). The germline V gene has CDR1 SEHNR and CDR2 FQNEAQ (reference sequence). The CDR3 runs 15 residues. V dropped 2 bases and J dropped 5 bases, with 13 bases sitting between them. The CDR3 DNA sequence: TGTGCCAGCAGCTTAAAAGTACGACAGAACAATGAGCAGTTCTTC. This codes for CASSLKVRQNNEQFF.

The CDR3 DNA follows: TGTGCCAGCACCCGGACTAGTGCTTCCAACGAGCAGTACTTC. Protein product: CASTRTSASNEQYF. V gene TRBV12-3 or TRBV12-4 combines with J gene TRBJ2-7; 7 bases are a match to TRBD2. CDR3 length: 14 residues. The J segment lost 5 bases and the V segment lost 7 bases, leaving 11 bases of the junction unmatched.